Below, 20 T cell receptor beta chains from the same sample are listed, as sequenced in a study of blood T cell repertoires in COVID-19. Only in-frame clones appear in the TCRdb table, and some are missing; sequencing was by immunoSEQ multiplex PCR. Of 120,000 to 150,000 clones listed, approximately 87% were seen once; the top ten hold roughly 37%. The source material was peripheral blood. These receptor sequences come from a man aged 45-65 years who had recovered from COVID-19.

The J gene is TRBJ2-7, the V gene TRBV5-6; the match to TRBD1 covers 10 bases. The CDR3 contains 15 residues. Unmatched junction bases numbered 7, after V lost 4 bases and J lost 3 bases. CDR1 and CDR2 from the germline V gene are SGHDT and YYEEEE. The CDR3 region is CASSIGRTGGYEQYF. The CDR3 nucleotides read TGTGCCAGCAGCATAGGGCGGACAGGGGGCTACGAGCAGTACTTC.

Comment on this clone: With a much larger clone just one base away, this may be a read error. V and J are TRBV6-5 and TRBJ1-1; TRBD1 matches 7 bases. With 5 bases clipped from V and 1 base from J, the junction kept 1 base outside the gene matches. CDR1 MNHEY and CDR2 SVGAGI come from the germline V gene. CDR3 length equals 13 residues. CDR3: CASSRQGNTEAFF. CDR3 nucleotide sequence: TGTGCCAGCAGTAGACAGGGGAACACTGAAGCTTTCTTT.

The CDR3 sequence: CSVRRVNTEAFF. In DNA, the CDR3 is TGCAGCGTCCGCAGGGTGAACACTGAAGCTTTCTTT. The chain uses TRBV29-1 and TRBJ1-1, with D maybe TRBD1 (5 bases). V lost 6 bases to trimming and J lost 0 bases, with 8 bases between them. The CDR3 has 12 amino acids. Per the germline V gene, CDR1 is SQVTM and CDR2 is ANQGSEA.

This chain connects TRBV5-4 to TRBJ2-2, with 8 positions matching TRBD1. J gave up 0 bases and V 2 bases, and 6 bases lay outside the gene matches. The CDR3 loop spans 17 amino acids. Germline CDR1 is SGHNT and CDR2 is YYREEE (reference sequence). This CDR3 is CASSLEPDRANTGELFF. In DNA, the CDR3 is TGTGCCAGCAGCTTAGAACCGGACAGGGCGAACACCGGGGAGCTGTTTTTT.

The chain joins TRBV5-5 to TRBJ1-3; TRBD1 matches 7 bases. Losses at the gene ends were 4 bases for V and 0 bases for J; bases not matched to a gene: 7. This CDR3 is 16 amino acids long. In germline, CDR1 is SGHKS, CDR2 YYEKEE (reference sequence). For the CDR3, the DNA is TGTGCCAGCAGCCTCGGACAGGCCACCTCTGGAAACACCATATATTTT. It yields the protein CASSLGQATSGNTIYF.

The chain couples TRBV10-3 to TRBJ2-2; D is possibly TRBD2 (6 bases). CDR3 length equals 15 residues. The V end was cut by 0 bases, the J end by 1 base, with 6 bases between. Germline CDR1 is ENHRY and CDR2 is SYGVKD. CDR3 residues: CAISESTRNTGELFF. The CDR3 DNA sequence: TGTGCCATCAGTGAGTCGACTAGGAACACCGGGGAGCTGTTTTTT.

This clone was recorded once. The V gene is TRBV9, the J gene TRBJ2-2; D remains unclear. CDR1 is SGDLS and CDR2 is YYNGEE in the germline V gene. Trimming left V 7 bases short and J 0 bases short, with 13 bases between. The length of the CDR3 is 15 residues. In DNA form, the CDR3 reads TGTGCCAGCGGTGAGTCACCCGCGAACACCGGGGAGCTGTTTTTT. The encoded protein is CASGESPANTGELFF.

The chain combines TRBV30 with TRBJ2-6, with 9 bases aligning to TRBD1. The CDR3 contains 16 residues. The germline CDR1 and CDR2 sequences are GTSNPN and SVGIG (reference sequence). V was pared by 5 bases and J by 0 bases, with 5 bases of the junction left unmatched. For the CDR3, the DNA is TGTGCCTGGGGGACAGGGAAGACCTCTGGGGCCAACGTCCTGACTTTC. Amino acids: CAWGTGKTSGANVLTF.

V usage is TRBV4-2 and J usage is TRBJ2-1, with 12 nucleotides matching TRBD2. V gave up 1 base and J gave up 15 bases; unmatched junction bases: 7. From germline, CDR1 is LGHNA and CDR2 YNFKEQ. This CDR3 has 14 residues. CDR3 region: CASSQGTSGDPWFF. The DNA of the CDR3 is TGTGCCAGCAGCCAAGGGACTAGCGGGGATCCCTGGTTCTTC.

The chain links TRBV6-1 to TRBJ1-2; 8 nucleotides match TRBD1. Germline CDR1 is MNHNS and CDR2 is SASEGT. The trim removed 3 bases at V and 4 bases at J, leaving 4 bases unmatched. The CDR3 totals 14 residues. CDR3 DNA sequence: TGTGCCAGCAGTGACGGGACAGGCCTCTATGGCTACACCTTC. Amino acid sequence: CASSDGTGLYGYTF.

The genes are TRBV5-5 and TRBJ1-4; D is perhaps TRBD1 (6 bases). Germline-derived CDR1 and CDR2 are SGHKS and YYEKEE (reference sequence). CDR3 length: 14 residues. Trimming pared 4 bases from V and 6 bases from J, leaving 13 bases between. CDR3 nucleotide sequence: TGTGCCAGCAGCCTATCGGGACACTATGAAAAACTGTTTTTT. Its translation: CASSLSGHYEKLFF.

The chain uses TRBV11-3 and TRBJ2-5; a possible D gene is TRBD2 (7 bases). Germline CDR1 reads SGHNT; CDR2 reads YENEEA. V was cut by 1 base and J by 5 bases, with 17 bases left in between. The CDR3 consists of 16 residues. CDR3 amino acids: CASSLVSAGAGETQYF. The CDR3 DNA sequence: TGTGCCAGCAGCTTAGTCTCGGCGGGGGCGGGGGAGACCCAGTACTTC.

The chain has TRBV5-4 and TRBJ1-2; 7 positions agree with TRBD1. This CDR3 is 16 amino acids long. The V segment lost 4 bases and the J segment 0 bases; nucleotides outside the gene matches: 9. Germline-derived CDR1 and CDR2 are SGHNT and YYREEE (reference sequence). The CDR3 DNA reads TGTGCCAGCAGCCCCACAGGGGTCTCAGCTAACTATGGCTACACCTTC. This gives the protein CASSPTGVSANYGYTF. The complete variable domain, with remaining parts taken from reference TRBV5-4 and TRBJ1-2, reads ETGVTQSPTHLIKTRGQQVTLRCSSQSGHNTVSWYQQALGQGPQFIFQYYREEENGRGNFPPRFSGLQFPNYSSELNVNALELDDSALYLCASSPTGVSANYGYTFGSGTRLTVV.

The chain links TRBV4-2 to TRBJ1-5, with a weak D call TRBD1 (5 bases). Germline CDR1 reads LGHNA; CDR2 reads YNFKEQ. Between the trimmed V and J ends, which lost 0 bases and 4 bases, there was a span of 10 bases. This CDR3 comprises 15 residues. The CDR3 DNA is TGTGCCAGCAGCCAAGATCGACAGACTAATCAGCCCCAGCATTTT. Its translation is CASSQDRQTNQPQHF.

This chain connects TRBV10-3 to TRBJ2-7; TRBD1 aligns across 7 bases. The junction had 15 bases not matched to a gene; V was cut back by 10 bases and J by 3 bases. This CDR3 has 15 amino acids. Germline lookup yields CDR1 ENHRY and CDR2 SYGVKD. The CDR3 loop reads CATYHPTGQNYEQYF. In DNA form, the CDR3 reads TGTGCCACCTACCATCCAACGGGACAGAACTACGAGCAGTACTTC.

The rearrangement joins TRBV9 to TRBJ2-1; 8 nucleotides line up with TRBD2. J lost 11 bases, V lost 4 bases, and 14 bases had no gene match. CDR1 and CDR2 (germline): SGDLS, YYNGEE. The CDR3 extends over 15 amino acids. CDR3 residues: CASSPGGASDSQQFF. DNA of the CDR3: TGTGCCAGCAGCCCCGGGGGGGCTAGCGATAGTCAGCAGTTCTTC.

As to this clone: A junction end diverges from the germline sequence, so it may reflect a read error. This chain joins TRBV11-2 and TRBJ2-1; 12 bases match TRBD2. CDR3 length: 16 amino acids. CDR1 SGHAT and CDR2 FQNNGV come from the germline V gene. The CDR3 region has the DNA TGTGCCAGCAGCCTAGACGCTAGCGGGGGGGCCTTTGAGCAGTTCTTC. Translating gives CASSLDASGGAFEQFF.

This chain links TRBV27 with TRBJ2-5; D unclear. The CDR3 is 14 amino acids. Germline V CDR1 and CDR2: MNHEY, SMNVEV (reference sequence). With 4 bases removed from V and 5 bases from J, the gap between germline ends came to 14 bases. The CDR3, as DNA: TGTGCCAGCAGTTCCCCCGACCCCGGGGAGACCCAGTACTTC. This encodes CASSSPDPGETQYF.

V is TRBV10-1 and J is TRBJ1-1; a possible D gene is TRBD1 (5 bases). Trimming stripped 6 bases from V and 3 bases from J, with 8 bases between. The germline V gene encodes CDR1 WNHNN and CDR2 SYGVQD (reference sequence). The CDR3 contains 12 residues. The CDR3 spells CASREGDTEAFF. CDR3 DNA sequence: TGCGCCAGCAGGGAAGGGGACACTGAAGCTTTCTTT.

The V and J genes are TRBV7-3 and TRBJ2-3, with 12 nucleotides matching TRBD2. This CDR3 contains 15 residues. Germline V gene lookup returns CDR1 SGHTA and CDR2 FQGTGA. Trimming took 5 bases from V and 5 from J; bases not matched to a gene: 5. In nucleotides, the CDR3 is TGTGCCAGCAGCCCTAGCGGGGGGGCGAGAGATACGCAGTATTTT. It yields the protein CASSPSGGARDTQYF.